This T cell receptor (beta chain) came from a study of cytomegalovirus exposure and HLA in healthy donors. The wider study: Of the donors genotyped, about 390 in all, around 77% fell in the Caucasian-associated ancestry cluster.

Findings of the study overall: Presence/absence analyses rested on an assumption that sequencing depth was roughly uniform across donors.

Amplification used 60 Vbeta primers and 13 Jbeta primers. Data came from immunoSEQ multiplex PCR; TCRdb stores just in-frame clones and leaves some out. The data contain just over 150,000 clones, approximately 84% of them singletons. On this clone: What it recognizes is unknown.

CDR3 length: 14 amino acids. The germline V gene has CDR1 MNHEY and CDR2 SVGAGI. The V gene lost 2 bases and the J gene lost 8 bases, with 12 bases spanning the gap. The V gene is TRBV6-5, the J gene TRBJ1-4; D perhaps matches TRBD1 (5 bases). The specimen was PBMCs. This TCR came from a man between 18 and 35 years old in good health and CMV-seropositive. The CDR3 DNA is TGTGCCAGCAGTTACATGGGGGGAGGCGAAAAACTGTTTTTT. Protein: CASSYMGGGEKLFF.